Listed here are 9 T cell receptor beta chains from one sample, sequenced in a study of CD8 T cells in Susac syndrome. The RNA input was about 0.5 to 1 ug, and it was reverse transcribed with random hexamers. TCRdb recomputed calls from the immunoSEQ multiplex PCR reads with MiXCR, one row per CDR3 protein. Of roughly 190,000 distinct CDR3 sequences in the sample, 93% were seen once. The sequenced sample consisted of CD4+ T cells from PBMCs. The receptors shown here come from a human donor in good health.

The chain uses TRBV7-8 and TRBJ2-3; possibly TRBD1 for D (6 bases). The germline V gene encodes CDR1 SGHVS and CDR2 FQNEAQ. The CDR3 extends over 13 amino acids. Trimming cost V 2 bases and J 4 bases, with 7 bases left between them. The CDR3 DNA is TGTGCCAGCAGCTTACCAGGGGCAGATACGCAGTATTTT. It codes for CASSLPGADTQYF.

The chain recombines TRBV6-2 or TRBV6-3 with TRBJ2-5; TRBD2 matches 7 bases. Per germline, CDR1 MNHEY and CDR2 SVGEGT. This CDR3 has 16 residues. V trimming: 2 bases; J trimming: 5 bases; junction bases outside the gene matches: 11. The CDR3 sequence is CASSYLPIQAGETQYF. CDR3 sequence (DNA): TGTGCCAGCAGTTACCTCCCGATTCAAGCGGGGGAGACCCAGTACTTC.

The chain employs TRBV19 and TRBJ2-7; the D gene is possibly TRBD1 (6 bases). The CDR3 covers 13 residues. V dropped 5 bases and J dropped 5 bases, with 13 bases sitting between them. The V gene's germline CDR1 is LNHDA and CDR2 SQIVND (reference sequence). As DNA, the CDR3 is TGTGCCAGTAGTCCACAGGGAACGGACGAGCAGTACTTC. This encodes CASSPQGTDEQYF.

The rearrangement uses TRBV20-1 and TRBJ2-7; 9 bases line up with TRBD2. J lost 2 bases, V lost 4 bases, and 12 bases had no gene match. The CDR3 totals 16 residues. The germline gives CDR1 DFQATT, CDR2 SNEGSKA (reference sequence). The CDR3 protein is CSATGAGGVHAYEQYV. CDR3 coding DNA: TGCAGTGCTACAGGTGCGGGGGGGGTCCACGCCTACGAGCAGTACGTC.

This chain uses TRBV6-5 with TRBJ1-1, with 8 bases that match TRBD1. V shed 2 bases, J shed 4 bases, and the junction held 3 bases outside the gene matches. CDR3 length: 14 amino acids. Looked up from germline, CDR1 is MNHEY and CDR2 is SVGAGI. CDR3 bases: TGTGCCAGCAGTTACCGGGGGACAGGCACTGAAGCTTTCTTT. Protein: CASSYRGTGTEAFF.

V is TRBV29-1 and J is TRBJ2-6, with 9 nucleotides matching TRBD1. With V trimmed by 6 bases and J by 2 bases, 5 bases remained unmatched. CDR3 length equals 15 residues. Germline lookup yields CDR1 SQVTM and CDR2 ANQGSEA. Here the CDR3 reads CSVGQGSAGANVLTF. CDR3 nucleotide sequence: TGCAGCGTGGGACAGGGTTCAGCTGGGGCCAACGTCCTGACTTTC.

The rearrangement links TRBV5-1 to TRBJ2-5, with D perhaps matching TRBD2 (6 bases). This CDR3 has 13 residues. CDR1 SGHRS and CDR2 YFSETQ come from the germline V gene. The CDR3 region is CGWLLRSGETQYF. CDR3 nucleotide sequence: TGCGGCTGGCTCCTTCGAAGCGGGGAGACCCAGTACTTC.

The chain employs TRBV18 and TRBJ2-5, with a weak D call TRBD2 (7 bases). This CDR3 is built from 16 residues. Trimming stripped 0 bases from V and 1 base from J, with 12 bases between. Germline loops: CDR1 KGHSH, CDR2 LQKENI. CDR3 sequence (DNA): TGTGCCAGCTCACCACCATCCGGGGGGCTCCAAGAGACCCAGTACTTC. This sequence encodes CASSPPSGGLQETQYF.

The CDR3 here is CASIPPVGVENTIYF. CDR3 nucleotides: TGTGCCAGTATCCCCCCTGTGGGGGTTGAAAACACCATATATTTT. The V gene is TRBV19, the J gene TRBJ1-3; D is perhaps TRBD1 (5 bases). Germline V gives CDR1 LNHDA, CDR2 SQIVND (reference sequence). The CDR3 has 15 residues. V dropped 7 bases and J dropped 6 bases, with 19 bases sitting between them. The whole variable domain, filled in from reference TRBV19 and TRBJ1-3, reads DGGITQSPKYLFRKEGQNVTLSCEQNLNHDAMYWYRQDPGQGLRLIYYSQIVNDFQKGDIAEGYSVSREKKESFPLTVTSAQKNPTAFYLCASIPPVGVENTIYFGEGSWLTVV.